The present T cell receptor beta chain was sequenced within a study of ipilimumab plus nivolumab after autologous stem cell transplantation. At the level of the study: A median of roughly eight nivolumab and 4 to 6 ipilimumab doses were given. The DLBCL group included primary refractory and relapsed cases.

The germline V gene has CDR1 SGHAT and CDR2 FQNNGV. This CDR3 contains 15 residues. V trimming: 4 bases; J trimming: 3 bases; junction bases outside the gene matches: 6. Profiled with immunoSEQ multiplex PCR; TCRdb holds only in-frame clones, not every one. The sample contains 10,000 or so clones, about 70% of which appear only once. Study-wide points: Per the authors, repertoire, Treg and microbiota data justify further study.

Patients got ipilimumab 1 mg/kg beginning 14 to 28 days post-transplant. Of note for this clone: Antigen: not known.

The chain joins TRBV11-2 to TRBJ2-7, with 10 bases identical to TRBD2. This specimen consisted of PBMCs, obtained in a trial of ipilimumab plus nivolumab as post-transplant consolidation. The sequence was collected from a male donor with diffuse large B-cell lymphoma. CDR3 sequence: CASSSLAGVFYEQYF. The CDR3 nucleotides are TGTGCCAGCAGCTCCCTAGCGGGGGTTTTCTACGAGCAGTACTTC.